This T cell receptor beta chain was identified in a study of shared clonotypes between healthy human individuals. Profiled with immunoSEQ multiplex PCR; TCRdb holds only in-frame clones, not every one. This sample yields about 2.4 million clones, of which 93% are seen a single time; about 0.38% belongs to the top ten. V trimming: 0 bases; J trimming: 2 bases; junction bases outside the gene matches: 2. The CDR3 covers 16 residues. Germline V CDR1 and CDR2: SGDLS, YYNGEE. Concerning this clone: Other DNA sequences in this specimen translate into the identical CDR3.

The V call is TRBV9, the J call TRBJ2-1; 10 bases line up with TRBD2. What was sequenced was naive CD4+ T cells from PBMCs. The subset is: CD45RA+ positively selected. This clonotype originated in a man aged 18 to 30 in good health. Some clones in this sample may be carry-over from other donors' samples. CDR3 sequence reads: CASSVGGLAAYNEQFF. The CDR3 DNA reads as TGTGCCAGCAGCGTAGGTGGACTAGCGGCCTACAATGAGCAGTTCTTC.